The 24 T cell receptor beta chains reported below all come from one sample, sequenced in a study of shared clonotypes between healthy human individuals (dated by TCRdb to 2018 to 2021). Library construction relied on the immunoSEQ multiplex PCR assay. The source is immuneACCESS, and TCRdb retained only in-frame sequences with V and J called. Part of the clones is not carried over; for the studies checked, unresolved V genes explain less than half of this, and the remainder is unexplained. This sample holds approximately 980,000 clones; around three quarters were observed only once. Of the sample, around 1.5% is held by the ten largest clones. The sample consisted of memory CD4+ T cells sorted from blood. This specimen's cell subset or site label, per the study, means: CD45RA-negative fraction. The receptors come from a man aged 18 to 30 in good health.

This chain uses TRBV4-1 with TRBJ2-7, with unresolved D. Germline lookup yields CDR1 MGHRA and CDR2 YSYEKL. This CDR3 comprises 13 residues. Deletions cut 1 base from V and 5 bases from J, with 9 bases between. Written as DNA, the CDR3 is TGCGCCAGCAGCCAAGTGGCTATTCACGAGCAGTACTTC. It specifies CASSQVAIHEQYF.

The chain uses TRBV9 and TRBJ2-7, with D perhaps TRBD2 (6 bases). The CDR3 spans 13 residues. V was shortened by 3 bases and J by 4 bases, with 11 bases between the two germline ends. Germline CDR1 and CDR2: SGDLS and YYNGEE. This CDR3 reads CASSASEGYEQYF. The CDR3 DNA is TGTGCCAGCAGCGCTAGCGAGGGGTACGAGCAGTACTTC.

This chain uses TRBV7-8 with TRBJ2-7, with D perhaps matching TRBD1 (6 bases). V was trimmed by 0 bases and J by 5 bases, leaving 17 bases between them. This CDR3 is 16 amino acids long. Germline V gene sequence: CDR1 SGHVS, CDR2 FQNEAQ. The CDR3 DNA is TGTGCCAGCAGCTTAGCTGGGACAAGATTTAAGGACGAGCAGTACTTC. Its translation is CASSLAGTRFKDEQYF.

The gene calls are TRBV6-1 and TRBJ2-7; no clear D. Germline V gene sequence: CDR1 MNHNS, CDR2 SASEGT. This CDR3 contains 14 residues. V gave up 4 bases and J gave up 0 bases, with 10 bases separating them. The DNA for the CDR3 is TGTGCCAGCAGTGTCGTTAAGGGCTCCTACGAGCAGTACTTC. It codes for CASSVVKGSYEQYF.

The chain links TRBV14 to TRBJ1-1; D ambiguous. Germline V CDR1 and CDR2: SGHDN, FVKESK. Deletions cut 4 bases from V and 6 bases from J, with 12 bases between. This CDR3 has 13 residues. CDR3 sequence: CASSPLRRAEAFF. DNA for the CDR3: TGTGCCAGCAGCCCCCTAAGACGGGCTGAAGCTTTCTTT.

As regards this clone: This likely stems from a read error, as it lies one base from a far larger clone. The J gene is TRBJ2-6, the V gene TRBV28; D is uncertain. The germline V gene has CDR1 MDHEN and CDR2 SYDVKM. CDR3 length: 13 amino acids. V gave up 4 bases and J gave up 2 bases, with 3 bases separating them. CDR3 sequence (DNA): TGTGCCAGCAGTTACCCTGGGGCCAACGTCCTGACTTTC. Translating it yields CASSYPGANVLTF.

The chain links TRBV21-1 to TRBJ1-4; TRBD1, the table's D call, was not compared with the DNA. TRBV21-1 is a pseudogene locus. The CDR3 loop spans 16 amino acids. For the CDR3, the DNA is TGTGCCAGCTTGAGAGGACAAGGGCACGGGAATGAAAAACTGTTTTTT. Translated, it gives CASLRGQGHGNEKLFF.

The rearrangement links TRBV5-6 to TRBJ1-1; perhaps TRBD1 as D (6 bases). Germline-derived CDR1 and CDR2 are SGHDT and YYEEEE. The CDR3 extends over 14 amino acids. V lost 2 bases and J 1 base, leaving 9 bases between the germline ends. CDR3 sequence reads: CASSLGQQNTEAFF. The CDR3 DNA follows: TGTGCCAGCAGCTTAGGACAGCAGAACACTGAAGCTTTCTTT.

This clone was detected a few times. The CDR3 reads CASSTRDRGTDTQYF. DNA for the CDR3: TGCGCCAGCAGCACCCGGGACAGGGGAACAGATACGCAGTATTTT. The chain has TRBV5-1 and TRBJ2-3, with TRBD1 matching 10 bases. There are 15 residues in the CDR3. Germline values: CDR1 SGHRS, CDR2 YFSETQ. J gave up 3 bases and V 4 bases, and 5 bases lay outside the gene matches.

V and J are TRBV7-6 and TRBJ2-7; 8 bases line up with TRBD2. V gave up 4 bases and J gave up 7 bases; unmatched junction bases: 12. Germline values: CDR1 SGHVS, CDR2 FNYEAQ. The CDR3 spans 15 residues. CDR3 protein: CASSSLSRGGGEQYF. The DNA for the CDR3 is TGTGCCAGCAGCTCCCTAAGCCGGGGGGGCGGGGAGCAGTACTTC.

The rearrangement uses TRBV15 and TRBJ1-1; tentative D call: TRBD1 (5 bases). Germline lookup yields CDR1 LNHNV and CDR2 YYDKDF (reference sequence). The V end lost 5 bases, the J end lost 10 bases, and 23 bases lay between the germline ends. The CDR3 length is 15 residues. The CDR3 nucleotides read TGTGCCACCAGCCCGGGTTTCTCGAAATCCGGGGGAGCTTTCTTT. It codes for CATSPGFSKSGGAFF.

This clone appeared a single time. V usage is TRBV6-1 and J usage is TRBJ1-1; possibly TRBD1 for D (6 bases). Germline V lookup: CDR1 MNHNS, CDR2 SASEGT. The CDR3 has 14 residues. The V gene lost 7 bases and the J gene lost 3 bases, with 15 bases spanning the gap. CDR3 DNA: TGTGCCAGCATCCTCCGAGGGGGAGACACTGAAGCTTTCTTT. It yields the protein CASILRGGDTEAFF.

The chain is built from TRBV18 and TRBJ1-3; maybe TRBD1 (5 bases). Trimming pared 5 bases from V and 4 bases from J, leaving 27 bases between. Germline lookup yields CDR1 KGHSH and CDR2 LQKENI. The CDR3 has 19 residues. The CDR3 protein is CASSTRDGPLRARGNTIYF. Written as DNA, the CDR3 is TGTGCCAGCTCAACGCGGGACGGCCCCCTGCGGGCTAGGGGAAACACCATATATTTT.

The V and J genes are TRBV6-1 and TRBJ2-5; D might be TRBD1 or TRBD2, each matching 5 bases. Germline V gene sequence: CDR1 MNHNS, CDR2 SASEGT. Trimming took off 6 bases at V and 4 bases at J, with 12 bases between the two ends. The CDR3 loop spans 13 amino acids. As DNA, the CDR3 is TGTGCCAGCAGCTCGGGGCATGGAGAGACCCAGTACTTC. This gives the protein CASSSGHGETQYF.

As regards this clone: Other nucleotide sequences from this sample produce the same CDR3. V usage is TRBV2 and J usage is TRBJ2-2, with D perhaps TRBD1 (6 bases). From germline, CDR1 is SNHLY and CDR2 FYNNEI. Trimming pared 6 bases from V and 3 bases from J, leaving 11 bases between. This CDR3 is built from 14 residues. In DNA, the CDR3 is TGTGCCAGCAGCAGGGACACCTACACCGGGGAGCTGTTTTTT. Translated, it gives CASSRDTYTGELFF.

J is TRBJ2-7 and V is TRBV27; 12 nucleotides match TRBD2. This CDR3 comprises 15 residues. Germline V lookup: CDR1 MNHEY, CDR2 SMNVEV (reference sequence). J was trimmed by 3 bases and V by 4 bases; bases with no gene match: 4. CDR3 region: CASSSLAGGRYEQYF. In DNA, the CDR3 is TGTGCCAGCAGTTCCCTAGCGGGGGGGCGCTACGAGCAGTACTTC.

The chain couples TRBV30 to TRBJ1-2, with D hard to call. This CDR3 is 11 amino acids long. CDR1 is GTSNPN, CDR2 SVGIG, per germline (reference sequence). The ends were cut back, 8 bases at V and 5 bases at J, with 12 bases in the middle. CDR3 protein: CAQQTAYGYTF. In DNA form, the CDR3 reads TGTGCCCAGCAGACTGCTTATGGCTACACCTTC.

The gene calls are TRBV2 and TRBJ1-5; D unclear. The CDR3 spans 15 residues. The germline V gene has CDR1 SNHLY and CDR2 FYNNEI. V was clipped by 5 bases and J by 2 bases, with 13 bases between them. The CDR3 reads CASSQEVAGNQPQHF. DNA for the CDR3: TGTGCCAGCAGTCAGGAGGTGGCAGGCAATCAGCCCCAGCATTTT.

CDR3: CAWSPRRTSRQETQYF. For the CDR3, the DNA is TGTGCCTGGAGTCCACGGAGGACCAGCCGCCAAGAGACCCAGTACTTC. J is TRBJ2-5 and V is TRBV30, with D possibly TRBD2 on 5 matching bases. Germline CDR1 GTSNPN, CDR2 SVGIG (reference sequence). Trimming took 2 bases from V and 1 from J, leaving 17 bases between them. The CDR3 sequence is 16 residues long.

The rearrangement links TRBV5-1 to TRBJ1-2, with 7 positions matching TRBD1. CDR3 length equals 15 residues. V lost 1 base, J lost 1 base, and 4 bases stayed unmatched. The V gene's germline CDR1 is SGHRS and CDR2 YFSETQ. CDR3 DNA sequence: TGCGCCAGCAGCTTGCAGGGGGGTAATAACTATGGCTACACCTTC. Its protein product is CASSLQGGNNYGYTF.

V and J are TRBV7-8 and TRBJ2-1; TRBD2 agrees at 14 bases. Germline V lookup: CDR1 SGHVS, CDR2 FQNEAQ. V dropped 2 bases and J dropped 12; count of bases not matched to a gene: 6. This CDR3 contains 15 residues. The CDR3 bases are TGTGCCAGCAGCTTATTGGGACTAGCGGGAGCTAGGCAGTTCTTC. Protein product: CASSLLGLAGARQFF.

The V gene is TRBV10-3, the J gene TRBJ2-7, with 9 nucleotides matching TRBD2. This CDR3 spans 13 amino acids. After removal of 8 bases from V and 2 bases from J, the junction contained 4 bases not matched to a gene. Germline V gene data show CDR1 as ENHRY and CDR2 as SYGVKD. The CDR3, as DNA: TGTGCCATCGGAAGCGGGGGGACCTACGAGCAGTACTTC. Protein sequence: CAIGSGGTYEQYF.

This clone occurred a few times. J is TRBJ2-7 and V is TRBV7-9; no firm D call. The CDR3 is made up of 12 amino acids. The V gene lost 2 bases and the J gene lost 6 bases, with 8 bases spanning the gap. Germline lookup yields CDR1 SEHNR and CDR2 FQNEAQ (reference sequence). The CDR3 DNA sequence: TGTGCCAGCAGCTTACAGGCGGTCGAGCAGTACTTC. As protein: CASSLQAVEQYF.

J is TRBJ1-2 and V is TRBV19; tentative D call: TRBD1 (6 bases). Looked up from germline, CDR1 is LNHDA and CDR2 is SQIVND (reference sequence). Between the trimmed V and J ends, which lost 5 bases and 7 bases, there was a span of 20 bases. The CDR3 has 15 residues. CDR3 DNA: TGTGCCAGTAGTCCCAACAGGGAGGGGGTGCGTGGCTACACCTTC. This translates into CASSPNREGVRGYTF.